This TCR beta chain was observed in a study of blood T cell repertoires in COVID-19. Study-level background: The United States, Italy and Spain were the sources of the acute and convalescent COVID-19 samples. From T cells, B-cell-depleted T cells, or PBMCs came the material, which was cDNA or gDNA.

With 4 bases removed from V and 0 bases from J, the gap between germline ends came to 16 bases. The V gene's germline CDR1 is SGHKS and CDR2 YYEKEE (reference sequence). The CDR3 totals 16 residues. In this sample, this clone turned up a few times. Original processing methods: Nucleated cell number was recorded as an estimate derived from reference gene primer amplification. Produced via immunoSEQ multiplex PCR; TCRdb's table is partial and in-frame only. That table gives V, J and clone size, and the DNA gave D and trimming. The sample has 150,000 to 200,000 clones, about 87% seen once; the top ten hold about 3.9%.

The rearrangement links TRBV5-5 to TRBJ1-1; D gene ambiguous. The TCR was taken from a woman in her 30s with acute or convalescent COVID-19. The sample consisted of peripheral blood. DNA of the CDR3: TGTGCCAGCAGCCCCCCCAGTCTGCACATGAACACTGAAGCTTTCTTT. It specifies CASSPPSLHMNTEAFF.